Presented here are 14 T cell receptor beta chains from one specimen sequenced in a study of blood T cells in healthy people across ages. Through a sample-barcoded 5' primer and a J-beta primer mix, a second PCR was run for roughly 6 to 11 cycles. Each CDR3 protein gets one entry after TCRdb re-called the 5' RACE reads with MiXCR. The sample records 1.5 million or so distinct CDR3 sequences, 40% to 50% being singletons. What was sequenced was blood. The source of these receptors is a woman aged 18-35 years in good health.

Notes on this clonotype: A single base separates this from a much larger clone, so it may be a read error. The V and J genes are TRBV10-3 and TRBJ1-2; D is perhaps TRBD1 (6 bases). This CDR3 spans 12 amino acids. Trimming stripped 4 bases from V and 3 bases from J, with 6 bases between. CDR1 ENHRY and CDR2 SYGVKD come from the germline V gene. CDR3: CAISAGDYGYTF. Here the CDR3 DNA reads TGTGCCATCAGTGCAGGGGACTATGGCTACACCTTC.

This chain uses TRBV12-3 or TRBV12-4 with TRBJ1-5, with 7 bases that match TRBD1. Unmatched junction bases numbered 11, after V lost 6 bases and J lost 6 bases. This CDR3 is 15 amino acids long. CDR3: CASRTGTVGRQPQHF. Here the CDR3 DNA reads TGTGCCAGCAGGACCGGGACAGTTGGGCGTCAGCCCCAGCATTTT.

The V call is TRBV25-1, the J call TRBJ1-4; TRBD1 aligns across 9 bases. V lost 1 base to trimming and J lost 8 bases; unmatched junction nucleotides: 5. Per germline, CDR1 MGHDK and CDR2 SYGVNS. There are 15 residues in the CDR3. Here the CDR3 DNA reads TGTGCCAGCAGTGAATGGGACAGGGTTAAGGAAAAACTGTTTTTT. It yields the protein CASSEWDRVKEKLFF.

The V call is TRBV20-1, the J call TRBJ2-7; D gene ambiguous. The CDR3 contains 13 residues. Per the germline V gene, CDR1 is DFQATT and CDR2 is SNEGSKA (reference sequence). V gave up 0 bases and J gave up 0 bases, with 6 bases separating them. The chain's CDR3 is CSARDLTSYEQYF. The CDR3 bases are TGCAGTGCTAGAGATTTAACCTCCTACGAGCAGTACTTC.

The chain uses TRBV20-1 and TRBJ2-7, with D possibly TRBD2 on 5 matching bases. Looked up from germline, CDR1 is DFQATT and CDR2 is SNEGSKA (reference sequence). The V end was cut by 1 base, the J end by 2 bases, with 15 bases between. This CDR3 contains 15 residues. The chain's CDR3 is CSARAWQEDAYEQYF. The CDR3 DNA follows: TGCAGTGCTAGAGCCTGGCAGGAGGACGCCTACGAGCAGTACTTC.

This clonotype has a handful of counts. The V call is TRBV27, the J call TRBJ2-1; tentatively, D is TRBD2 (5 bases). Germline V gene sequence: CDR1 MNHEY, CDR2 SMNVEV (reference sequence). The CDR3 consists of 15 residues. V was pared by 8 bases and J by 7 bases, with 21 bases between. The CDR3 coding sequence is TGTGCCAGCCCGTTAAGGAGAGCGCCGGGGAATGAGCAGTTCTTC. Amino acids: CASPLRRAPGNEQFF.

This clonotype was recorded a few times. This chain uses TRBV29-1 with TRBJ2-5; D gene uncertain. The V and J ends lost 2 bases and 2 bases respectively, with 9 bases between them. This CDR3 region has 13 residues. CDR1 and CDR2 (germline): SQVTM, ANQGSEA. This chain's CDR3 is CSVETAGQETQYF. CDR3 nucleotide sequence: TGCAGCGTTGAAACAGCCGGACAAGAGACCCAGTACTTC.

The chain uses TRBV10-3 and TRBJ1-4; D perhaps matches TRBD1 (5 bases). V was pared by 4 bases and J by 8 bases, with 8 bases between. The CDR3 runs 12 residues. Germline V gives CDR1 ENHRY, CDR2 SYGVKD. The CDR3 DNA sequence: TGTGCCATCAGTGGGGAGGGGGAAAAACTGTTTTTT. Translated, it gives CAISGEGEKLFF.

The chain couples TRBV4-1 to TRBJ2-5; 7 bases map to TRBD2. This CDR3 spans 15 amino acids. The germline V gene has CDR1 MGHRA and CDR2 YSYEKL. The V and J ends lost 2 bases and 4 bases, in that order; junction bases with no gene match: 7. CDR3 sequence: CASSQFIRGGETQYF. The DNA for the CDR3 is TGCGCCAGCAGCCAATTCATCCGCGGGGGAGAGACCCAGTACTTC.

This clonotype was picked up a small number of times. V usage is TRBV20-1 and J usage is TRBJ2-1; D tentatively fits TRBD1 or TRBD2 (5 bases each). The CDR3 extends over 15 amino acids. Deletions cut 2 bases from V and 4 bases from J, with 15 bases between. The germline CDR1 and CDR2 sequences are DFQATT and SNEGSKA (reference sequence). The CDR3 loop reads CSARPPGPLYNEQFF. The CDR3 DNA sequence: TGCAGTGCTAGACCGCCGGGGCCCCTATACAATGAGCAGTTCTTC.

There are a few counts of this clonotype. The gene calls are TRBV7-9 and TRBJ2-3; D might be TRBD2 (5 bases). V lost 0 bases and J lost 0, with 10 bases in between. CDR3 length equals 16 residues. Germline loops: CDR1 SEHNR, CDR2 FQNEAQ (reference sequence). The DNA of the CDR3 is TGTGCCAGCAGCTTAGCCCAGCGGCCTAGCACAGATACGCAGTATTTT. Protein: CASSLAQRPSTDTQYF.

The V call is TRBV20-1, the J call TRBJ2-7; D is unresolved. CDR1 is DFQATT and CDR2 is SNEGSKA in the germline V gene (reference sequence). Trimming removed 5 bases at V and 0 bases at J, with 14 bases between. There are 14 residues in the CDR3. The CDR3 DNA is TGCAGTGCTGGTCAGTCTTTTAGCTCCTACGAGCAGTACTTC. Its translation: CSAGQSFSSYEQYF.

The chain links TRBV10-1 to TRBJ2-5; weak D call: TRBD1 (5 bases). CDR1 WNHNN and CDR2 SYGVQD come from the germline V gene (reference sequence). The ends were cut back, 4 bases at V and 0 bases at J, with 9 bases in the middle. The CDR3 loop spans 14 amino acids. The CDR3 sequence is CASSALRDQETQYF. For the CDR3, the DNA is TGCGCCAGCAGTGCCCTCAGGGACCAAGAGACCCAGTACTTC.

This clonotype was observed a few times. The chain carries TRBV9 and TRBJ1-2; 12 bases agree with TRBD1. The CDR3 contains 14 residues. With V trimmed by 4 bases and J by 8 bases, 6 bases remained unmatched. Germline V gene data show CDR1 as SGDLS and CDR2 as YYNGEE. The CDR3 loop is CASSFRDRGLGYTF. DNA of the CDR3: TGTGCCAGCAGCTTCCGGGACAGGGGGCTCGGCTACACCTTC. Full variable domain (rest looked up from reference TRBV9 and TRBJ1-2): DSGVTQTPKHLITATGQRVTLRCSPRSGDLSVYWYQQSLDQGLQFLIQYYNGEERAKGNILERFSAQQFPDLHSELNLSSLELGDSALYFCASSFRDRGLGYTFGSGTRLTVV.